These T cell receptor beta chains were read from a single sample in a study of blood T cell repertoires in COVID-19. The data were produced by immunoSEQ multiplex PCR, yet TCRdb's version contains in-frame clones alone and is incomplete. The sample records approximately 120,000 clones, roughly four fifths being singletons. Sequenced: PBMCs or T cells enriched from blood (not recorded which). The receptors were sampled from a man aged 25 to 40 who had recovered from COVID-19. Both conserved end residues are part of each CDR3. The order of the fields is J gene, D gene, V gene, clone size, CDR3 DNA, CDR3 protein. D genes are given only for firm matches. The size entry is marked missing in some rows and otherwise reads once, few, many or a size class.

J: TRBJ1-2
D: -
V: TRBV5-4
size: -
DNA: TGTGCCAGCAGCTTGGGGACAGCCGACTATGGCTACACCTTC
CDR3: CASSLGTADYGYTF

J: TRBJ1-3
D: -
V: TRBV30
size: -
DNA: TGTGCCTACAACAGGGCTGGAAACACCATATATTTT
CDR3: CAYNRAGNTIYF

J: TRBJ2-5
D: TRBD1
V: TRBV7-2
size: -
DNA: TGTGCCAGCAGCCTTCACAGGGGAGTTAGTTCATTGGAGACCCAGTACTTC
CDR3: CASSLHRGVSSLETQYF

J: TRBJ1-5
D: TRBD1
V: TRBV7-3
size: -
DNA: TGTGCCAGCAGCTTAAAATCGGACAGGGGGCACGGCAATCAGCCCCAGCATTTT
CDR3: CASSLKSDRGHGNQPQHF

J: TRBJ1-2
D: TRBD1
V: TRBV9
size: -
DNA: TGTGCCAGCAGCGTAGCTCCCTCCGACAGGGCCGGCTATGGCTACACCTTC
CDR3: CASSVAPSDRAGYGYTF

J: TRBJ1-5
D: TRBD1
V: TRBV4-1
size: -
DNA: TGCGCCAGCAGCCAGGGGACAGGGGGAAGCAATCAGCCCCAGCATTTT
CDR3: CASSQGTGGSNQPQHF

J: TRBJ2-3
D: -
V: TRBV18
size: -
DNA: TGTGCCAGCTCGCCCGGGACAGATACGCAGTATTTT
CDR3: CASSPGTDTQYF

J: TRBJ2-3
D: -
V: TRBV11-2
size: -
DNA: TGTGCCAGCAGCTTATTCCTGGCGGGCGCTAGCACAGATACGCAGTATTTT
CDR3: CASSLFLAGASTDTQYF

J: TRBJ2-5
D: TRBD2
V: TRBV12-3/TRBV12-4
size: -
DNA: TGTGCCAGCAGTTTAAGGGAGGGAGAGACCCAGTACTTC
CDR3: CASSLREGETQYF

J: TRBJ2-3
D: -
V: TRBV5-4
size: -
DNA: TGTGCCAGCAGCAGGCGGGACTCGCGCACAGATACGCAGTATTTT
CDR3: CASSRRDSRTDTQYF

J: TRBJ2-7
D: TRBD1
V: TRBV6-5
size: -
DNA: TGTGCCAGCAGCCCAAGACAGGGGCCCTACGAGCAGTACTTC
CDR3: CASSPRQGPYEQYF

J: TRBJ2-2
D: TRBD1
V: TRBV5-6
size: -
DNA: TGTGCCAGCAGCTTTAACAGGGGGCTCACCGGGGAGCTGTTTTTT
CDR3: CASSFNRGLTGELFF

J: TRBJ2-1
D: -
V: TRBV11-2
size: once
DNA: TGTGCCAGCAGCTCTTGGGGCTCCGACAATGAGCAGTTCTTC
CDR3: CASSSWGSDNEQFF

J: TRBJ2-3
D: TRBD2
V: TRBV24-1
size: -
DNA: TGTGCCACCAGTGACCCTAGCGGGAGCGGAGATACGCAGTATTTT
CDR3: CATSDPSGSGDTQYF

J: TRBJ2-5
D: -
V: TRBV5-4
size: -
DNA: TGTGCCAGCAGCAGTCGAGGCGGGGGCATAGGGGAGACCCAGTACTTC
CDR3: CASSSRGGGIGETQYF

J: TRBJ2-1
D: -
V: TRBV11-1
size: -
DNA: TGTGCCAGCAGCCACCCTAGCGAGTGGGACAATGAGCAGTTCTTC
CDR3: CASSHPSEWDNEQFF

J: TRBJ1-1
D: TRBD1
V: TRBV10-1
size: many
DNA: TGCGCCAGCAGTTACGGACAGGGCAAAGCTTTCTTT
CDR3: CASSYGQGKAFF

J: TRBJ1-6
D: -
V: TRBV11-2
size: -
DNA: TGTGCCAGCAGCAAAAACAGGGATTCACCCCTCCACTTT
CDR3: CASSKNRDSPLHF

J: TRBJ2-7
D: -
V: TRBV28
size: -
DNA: TGTGCCAGCGGGTCAACTAGTCGGGGAGAGCAGTACTTC
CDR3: CASGSTSRGEQYF

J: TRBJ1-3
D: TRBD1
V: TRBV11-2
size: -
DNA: TGTGCCAGCAGCCAAGGCAAATGGCAGGGGGCAGCAGGAAACACCATATATTTT
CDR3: CASSQGKWQGAAGNTIYF

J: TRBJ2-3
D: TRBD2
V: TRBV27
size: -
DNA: TGTGCCAGCAGTTTAGCTAGCGGGGGTGGAGATACGCAGTATTTT
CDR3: CASSLASGGGDTQYF

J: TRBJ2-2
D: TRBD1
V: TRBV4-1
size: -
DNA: TGCGCCAGCAGCCAGCGCCGGGACAGGGGATCCCCCGGGGAGCTGTTTTTT
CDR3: CASSQRRDRGSPGELFF